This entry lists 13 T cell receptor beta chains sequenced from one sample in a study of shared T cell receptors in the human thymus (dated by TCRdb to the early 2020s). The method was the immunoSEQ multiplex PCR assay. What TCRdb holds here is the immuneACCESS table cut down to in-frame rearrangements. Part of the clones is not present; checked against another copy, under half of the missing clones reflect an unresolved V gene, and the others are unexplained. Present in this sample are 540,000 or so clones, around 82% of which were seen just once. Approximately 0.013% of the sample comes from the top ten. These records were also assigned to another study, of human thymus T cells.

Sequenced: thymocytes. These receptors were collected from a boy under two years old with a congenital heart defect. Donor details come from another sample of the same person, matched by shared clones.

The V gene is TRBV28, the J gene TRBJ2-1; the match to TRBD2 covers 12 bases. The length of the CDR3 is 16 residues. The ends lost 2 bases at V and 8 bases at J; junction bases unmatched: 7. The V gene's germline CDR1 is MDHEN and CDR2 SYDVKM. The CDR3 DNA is TGTGCCAGCAGTTTACCCCCTAGCGGGAGGGCCCATGAGCAGTTCTTC. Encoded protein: CASSLPPSGRAHEQFF. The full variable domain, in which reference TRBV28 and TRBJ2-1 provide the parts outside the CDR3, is DVKVTQSSRYLVKRTGEKVFLECVQDMDHENMFWYRQDPGLGLRLIYFSYDVKMKEKGDIPEGYSVSREKKERFSLILESASTNQTSMYLCASSLPPSGRAHEQFFGPGTRLTVL.

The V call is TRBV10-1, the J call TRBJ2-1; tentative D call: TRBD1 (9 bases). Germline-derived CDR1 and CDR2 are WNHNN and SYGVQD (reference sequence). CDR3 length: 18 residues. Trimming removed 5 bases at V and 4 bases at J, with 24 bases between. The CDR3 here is CASSPTGGTAGAYNEQFF. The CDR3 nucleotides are TGCGCCAGCAGTCCGACAGGGGGGACAGCGGGAGCTTACAATGAGCAGTTCTTC.

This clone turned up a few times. As DNA, the CDR3 is TGTGCCAGCAGTTCGACATGGCTCAGCAATCAGCCCCAGCATTTT. Protein sequence: CASSSTWLSNQPQHF. The gene calls are TRBV6-1 and TRBJ1-5; D is unresolved. CDR3 size: 15 residues. Germline V gene sequence: CDR1 MNHNS, CDR2 SASEGT. Trimming left V 5 bases short and J 1 base short, with 12 bases between.

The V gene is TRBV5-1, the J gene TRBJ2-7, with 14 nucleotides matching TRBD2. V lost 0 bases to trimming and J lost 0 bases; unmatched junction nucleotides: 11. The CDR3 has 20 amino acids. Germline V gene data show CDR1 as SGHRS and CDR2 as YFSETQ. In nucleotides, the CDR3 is TGCGCCAGCAGCTTGGAAGCTGGACTAGCGGGAGGCGCGAACTCCTACGAGCAGTACTTC. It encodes CASSLEAGLAGGANSYEQYF.

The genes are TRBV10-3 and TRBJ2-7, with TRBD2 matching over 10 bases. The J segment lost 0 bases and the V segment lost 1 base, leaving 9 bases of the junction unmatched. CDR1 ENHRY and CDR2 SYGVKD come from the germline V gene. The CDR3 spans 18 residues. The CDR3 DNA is TGTGCCATCAGTGAGTTTGTAGGACTAGCGGAGAGCTCCTACGAGCAGTACTTC. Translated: CAISEFVGLAESSYEQYF.

The chain's CDR3 is CASSMDRGEETQYF. The DNA of the CDR3 is TGCGCCAGCAGCATGGACAGGGGCGAAGAGACCCAGTACTTC. The chain links TRBV5-1 to TRBJ2-5; 9 nucleotides align to TRBD1. Germline V gene lookup returns CDR1 SGHRS and CDR2 YFSETQ. V gave up 4 bases and J gave up 3 bases; unmatched junction bases: 4. The CDR3 length is 14 residues.

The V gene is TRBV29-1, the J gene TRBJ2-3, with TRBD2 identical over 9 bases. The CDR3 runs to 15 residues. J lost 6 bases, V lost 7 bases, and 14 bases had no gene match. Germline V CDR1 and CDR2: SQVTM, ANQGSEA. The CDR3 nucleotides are TGCAGCGCCTCCTCCCCCAGGGCGGGAGGGGATACGCAGTATTTT. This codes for CSASSPRAGGDTQYF.

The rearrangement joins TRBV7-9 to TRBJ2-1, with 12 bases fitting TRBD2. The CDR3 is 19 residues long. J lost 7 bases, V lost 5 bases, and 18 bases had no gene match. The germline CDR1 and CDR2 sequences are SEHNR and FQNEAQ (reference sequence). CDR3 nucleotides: TGTGCCAGCAGCCATTTCTACCTAGCGGGAGGGGAAGGTATGAATGAGCAGTTCTTC. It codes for CASSHFYLAGGEGMNEQFF.

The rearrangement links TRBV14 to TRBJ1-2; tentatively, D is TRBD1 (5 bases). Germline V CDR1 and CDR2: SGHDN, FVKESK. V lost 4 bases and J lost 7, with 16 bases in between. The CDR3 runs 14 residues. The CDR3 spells CASSPYGGVGGYTF. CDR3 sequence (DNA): TGTGCCAGCAGCCCGTACGGGGGTGTCGGTGGCTACACCTTC.

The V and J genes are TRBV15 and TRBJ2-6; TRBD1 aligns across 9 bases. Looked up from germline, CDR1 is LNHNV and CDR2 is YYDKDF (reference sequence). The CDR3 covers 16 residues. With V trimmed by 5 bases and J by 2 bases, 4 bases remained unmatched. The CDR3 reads CATSGRQGAGANVLTF. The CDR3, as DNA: TGTGCCACCAGCGGGCGACAGGGGGCTGGGGCCAACGTCCTGACTTTC.

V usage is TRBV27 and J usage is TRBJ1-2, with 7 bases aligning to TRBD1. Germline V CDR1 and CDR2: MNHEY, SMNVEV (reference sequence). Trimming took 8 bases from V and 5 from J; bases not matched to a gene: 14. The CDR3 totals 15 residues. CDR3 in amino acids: CASGTRYDREYGYTF. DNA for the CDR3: TGTGCCAGCGGCACTAGGTATGACAGGGAGTATGGCTACACCTTC.

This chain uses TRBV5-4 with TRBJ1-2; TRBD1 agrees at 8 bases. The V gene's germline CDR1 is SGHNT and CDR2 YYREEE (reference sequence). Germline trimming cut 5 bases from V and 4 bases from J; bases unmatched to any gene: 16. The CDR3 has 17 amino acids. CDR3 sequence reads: CASSPRDARGLSYGYTF. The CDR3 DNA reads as TGTGCCAGCAGTCCTCGGGATGCCAGGGGGCTTAGCTATGGCTACACCTTC. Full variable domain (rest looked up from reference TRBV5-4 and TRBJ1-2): ETGVTQSPTHLIKTRGQQVTLRCSSQSGHNTVSWYQQALGQGPQFIFQYYREEENGRGNFPPRFSGLQFPNYSSELNVNALELDDSALYLCASSPRDARGLSYGYTFGSGTRLTVV.

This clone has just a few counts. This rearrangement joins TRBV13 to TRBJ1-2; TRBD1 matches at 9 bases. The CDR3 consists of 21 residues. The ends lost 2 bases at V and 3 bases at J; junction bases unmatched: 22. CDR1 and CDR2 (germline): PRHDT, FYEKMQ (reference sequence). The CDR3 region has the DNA TGTGCCAGCAGCTTACCCTACAGGGGGCCCCGCCTTTCGGAGCGATACTATGGCTACACCTTC. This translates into CASSLPYRGPRLSERYYGYTF. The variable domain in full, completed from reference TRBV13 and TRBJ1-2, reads AAGVIQSPRHLIKEKRETATLKCYPIPRHDTVYWYQQGPGQDPQFLISFYEKMQSDKGSIPDRFSAQQFSDYHSELNMSSLELGDSALYFCASSLPYRGPRLSERYYGYTFGSGTRLTVV.